The 7 T cell receptor beta chains below come from one sample, sequenced in a study of OX40 agonist ivuxolimab in advanced cancers. Profiled with immunoSEQ multiplex PCR; TCRdb holds only in-frame clones, not every one. The repertoire includes approximately 100,000 clones, 90% of them detected once, and about 1.5% sits in the top ten. The sequencing used CD4+ or CD8+ T cells sorted from blood, collected in a trial of the OX40 agonist ivuxolimab. Receptors were obtained from an adult with an advanced solid tumor such as melanoma, head and neck, liver or kidney cancer.

The rearrangement links TRBV19 to TRBJ1-5; 10 positions agree with TRBD1. The trim removed 5 bases at V and 5 bases at J, leaving 9 bases unmatched. The CDR3 has 16 residues. Germline V gene lookup returns CDR1 LNHDA and CDR2 SQIVND (reference sequence). This CDR3 is CASSADRGRYDQPQHF. CDR3 DNA: TGTGCCAGTAGTGCCGACAGGGGGCGATACGATCAGCCCCAGCATTTT.

The V and J genes are TRBV7-3 and TRBJ2-5; TRBD2 is a possible D gene (6 bases). The germline gives CDR1 SGHTA, CDR2 FQGTGA. The CDR3 has 14 residues. Trimming pared 3 bases from V and 7 bases from J, leaving 15 bases between. The CDR3 sequence is CASSFGSGVGTQYF. CDR3 coding DNA: TGTGCCAGCAGCTTCGGGAGTGGCGTCGGGACCCAGTACTTC.

The V gene is TRBV7-2, the J gene TRBJ1-5; a possible D gene is TRBD1 (6 bases). Germline CDR1 reads SGHTA; CDR2 reads FQGNSA. CDR3 size: 14 residues. Deletions cut 4 bases from V and 4 bases from J, with 11 bases between. The CDR3: CASSSDSQNQPQHF. CDR3 in DNA: TGTGCCAGCAGCTCGGACAGTCAAAATCAGCCCCAGCATTTT.

The chain employs TRBV7-2 and TRBJ1-2, with 8 bases that match TRBD1. The CDR3 totals 14 residues. The germline V gene has CDR1 SGHTA and CDR2 FQGNSA. The V gene end was trimmed by 4 bases and the J gene end by 7 bases; junction bases not matched to a gene: 8. This CDR3 is CASSSDRASGGYTF. The CDR3 bases are TGTGCCAGCAGCTCGGACAGGGCATCGGGTGGCTACACCTTC.

This clone occurred a few times. The chain employs TRBV21-1 and TRBJ1-5; no DNA check was done on the table's D call, TRBD1. TRBV21-1 is assigned pseudogene status. There are 16 residues in the CDR3. The chain's CDR3 is CASSSLDRARDQPQHF. CDR3 bases: TGTGCCAGCAGCTCCCTTGACAGGGCACGGGATCAGCCCCAGCATTTT.

The J gene is TRBJ2-6, the V gene TRBV7-9, with no clear D. CDR1 SEHNR and CDR2 FQNEAQ come from the germline V gene (reference sequence). V was pared by 3 bases and J by 0 bases, with 6 bases between. This CDR3 has 15 amino acids. The CDR3 DNA is TGTGCCAGCAGCTTCAGTGTCTCTGGGGCCAACGTCCTGACTTTC. Encoded protein: CASSFSVSGANVLTF.

This chain connects TRBV5-1 to TRBJ2-5, with TRBD2 as a possible D gene (5 bases). V lost 0 bases, J lost 0 bases, and 12 bases lay in between. Germline values: CDR1 SGHRS, CDR2 YFSETQ. The CDR3 sequence is 16 residues long. CDR3 coding DNA: TGCGCCAGCAGCTTGGTCAGGACTTTGTACCAAGAGACCCAGTACTTC. As protein: CASSLVRTLYQETQYF.